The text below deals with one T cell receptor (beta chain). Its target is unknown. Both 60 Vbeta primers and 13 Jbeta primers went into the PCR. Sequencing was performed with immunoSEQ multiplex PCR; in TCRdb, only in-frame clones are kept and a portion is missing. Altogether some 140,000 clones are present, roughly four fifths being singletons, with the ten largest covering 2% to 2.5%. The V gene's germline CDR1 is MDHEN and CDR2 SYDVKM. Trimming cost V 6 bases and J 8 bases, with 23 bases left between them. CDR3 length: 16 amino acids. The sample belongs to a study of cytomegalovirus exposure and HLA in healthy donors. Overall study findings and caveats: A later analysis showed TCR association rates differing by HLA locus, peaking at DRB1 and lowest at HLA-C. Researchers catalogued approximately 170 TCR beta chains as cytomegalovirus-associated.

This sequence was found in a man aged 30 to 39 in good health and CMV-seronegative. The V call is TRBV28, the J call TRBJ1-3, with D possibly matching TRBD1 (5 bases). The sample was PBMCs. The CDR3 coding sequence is TGTGCCAGCAGCCGGCCCCGGACAACTAAGAGAGACACCATATATTTT. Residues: CASSRPRTTKRDTIYF.